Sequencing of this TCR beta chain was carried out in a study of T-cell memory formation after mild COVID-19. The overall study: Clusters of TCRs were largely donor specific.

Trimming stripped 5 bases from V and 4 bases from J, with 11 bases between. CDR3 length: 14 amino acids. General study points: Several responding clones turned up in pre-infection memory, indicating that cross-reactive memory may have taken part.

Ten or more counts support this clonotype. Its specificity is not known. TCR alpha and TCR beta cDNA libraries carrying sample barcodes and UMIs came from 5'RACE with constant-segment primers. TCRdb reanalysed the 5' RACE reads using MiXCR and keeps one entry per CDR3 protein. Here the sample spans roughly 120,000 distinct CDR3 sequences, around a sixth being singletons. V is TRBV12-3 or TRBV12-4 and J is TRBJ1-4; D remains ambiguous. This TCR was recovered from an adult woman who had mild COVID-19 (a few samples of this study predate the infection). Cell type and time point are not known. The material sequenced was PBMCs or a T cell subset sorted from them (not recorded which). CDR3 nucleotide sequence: TGTGCCAGCAGTGAAACGGGGTTTAATGAAAAACTGTTTTTT. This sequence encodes CASSETGFNEKLFF.